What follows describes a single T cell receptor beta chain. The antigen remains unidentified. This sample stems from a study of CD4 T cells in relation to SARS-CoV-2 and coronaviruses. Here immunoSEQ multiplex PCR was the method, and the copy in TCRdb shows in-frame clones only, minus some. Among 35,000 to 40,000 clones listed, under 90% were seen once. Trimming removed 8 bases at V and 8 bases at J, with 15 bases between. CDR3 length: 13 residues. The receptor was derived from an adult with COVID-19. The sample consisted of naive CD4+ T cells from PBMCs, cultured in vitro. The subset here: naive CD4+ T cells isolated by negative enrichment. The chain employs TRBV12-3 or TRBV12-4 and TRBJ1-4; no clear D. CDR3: CASSGQSWEKLFF. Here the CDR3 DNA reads TGTGCCAGCTCCGGGCAGAGCTGGGAAAAACTGTTTTTT.